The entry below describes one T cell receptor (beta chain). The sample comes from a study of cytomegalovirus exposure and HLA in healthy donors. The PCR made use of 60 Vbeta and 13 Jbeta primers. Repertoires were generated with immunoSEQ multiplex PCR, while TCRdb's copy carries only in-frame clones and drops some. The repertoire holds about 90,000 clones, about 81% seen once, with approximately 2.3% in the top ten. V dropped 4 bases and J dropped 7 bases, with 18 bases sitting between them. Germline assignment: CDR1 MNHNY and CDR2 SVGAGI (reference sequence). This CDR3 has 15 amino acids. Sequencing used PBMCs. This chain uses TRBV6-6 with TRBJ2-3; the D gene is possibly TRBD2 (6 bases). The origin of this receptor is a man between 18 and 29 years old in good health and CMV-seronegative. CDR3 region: CASSLFGGSDHTQYF. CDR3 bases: TGTGCCAGCAGTTTATTTGGAGGGAGTGATCATACGCAGTATTTT.